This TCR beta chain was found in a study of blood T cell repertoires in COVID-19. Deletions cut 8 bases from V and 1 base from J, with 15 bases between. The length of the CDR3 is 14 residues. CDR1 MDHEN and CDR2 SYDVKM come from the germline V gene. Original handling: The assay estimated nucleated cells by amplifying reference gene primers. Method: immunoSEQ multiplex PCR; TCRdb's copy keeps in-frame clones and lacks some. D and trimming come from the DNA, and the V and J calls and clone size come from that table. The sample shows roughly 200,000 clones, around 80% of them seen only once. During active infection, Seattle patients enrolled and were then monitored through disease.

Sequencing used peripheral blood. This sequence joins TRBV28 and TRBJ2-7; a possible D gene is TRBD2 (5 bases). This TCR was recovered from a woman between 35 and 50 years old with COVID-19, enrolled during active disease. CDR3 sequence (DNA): TGTGCCAGCCAACGGAACGGGAATTCCTACGAGCAGTACTTC. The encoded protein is CASQRNGNSYEQYF.